The rows below give T cell receptor beta chains drawn from one sample of a study of CD8+ T cells in alopecia areata. This table comes from immunoSEQ multiplex PCR, and its TCRdb copy is limited to in-frame clones, with some not included. The top ten clones hold about 5% of a sample with 190,000 or so clones, 58% of them seen once. Sequences were derived from CD4+ T cells sorted from blood, sampled at week 24, from a patient treated with tofacitinib. These receptors were obtained from a human donor with alopecia areata. CDR3s include the opening cysteine and the closing phenylalanine or tryptophan. Each record gives: D gene, V gene, J gene, clone size, CDR3 protein, CDR3 DNA. The D gene is left open where the match is weak. Expanded clones get a size class; other rows say once, few or many, or leave the size out.

TRBD1,TRBV7-2,TRBJ1-3,NA,CASSLGGGYTIYF,TGTGCCAGCAGCTTAGGAGGGGGCTACACCATATATTTT
NA,TRBV15,TRBJ1-1,few,CATSRGGRDIEAFF,TGTGCCACCAGCAGAGGAGGTCGGGACATTGAAGCTTTCTTT
TRBD2,TRBV29-1,TRBJ2-1,NA,CSASGLAANEQFF,TGCAGCGCCTCGGGACTAGCGGCCAATGAGCAGTTCTTC
NA,TRBV2,TRBJ2-3,NA,CASSENPNTDTQYF,TGTGCCAGCAGTGAAAATCCAAACACAGATACGCAGTATTTT
NA,TRBV7-3,TRBJ2-1,NA,CASSIGLSGEQFF,TGTGCCAGCAGCATTGGCCTCTCTGGTGAGCAGTTCTTC
NA,TRBV4-3,TRBJ1-5,few,CASSQERGFNQPQHF,TGCGCCAGCAGCCAAGAACGGGGCTTTAATCAGCCCCAGCATTTT
NA,TRBV18,TRBJ1-3,few,CASSPLTDSGNTIYF,TGTGCCAGCTCACCACTGACAGACTCTGGAAACACCATATATTTT
TRBD1,TRBV7-8,TRBJ1-4,NA,CASSLGTGGTNEKLFF,TGTGCCAGCAGCTTAGGGACAGGGGGCACTAATGAAAAACTGTTTTTT
NA,TRBV11-3,TRBJ2-5,NA,CASSTTAGAETQYF,TGTGCCAGCAGTACCACCGCAGGGGCGGAGACCCAGTACTTC
TRBD1,TRBV29-1,TRBJ2-1,once,CSVGQGSNEQFF,TGCAGCGTTGGACAGGGAAGCAATGAGCAGTTCTTC
NA,TRBV7-2,TRBJ1-4,NA,CASSLVGQEKLFF,TGTGCCAGCAGCTTAGTTGGTCAGGAAAAACTGTTTTTT
TRBD2,TRBV2,TRBJ2-2,few,CASKTSGTGTGELFF,TGTGCCAGCAAAACTAGCGGGACGGGCACCGGGGAGCTGTTTTTT
NA,TRBV5-4,TRBJ1-1,NA,CASSLGSGWDTEAFF,TGTGCCAGCAGCTTGGGGTCGGGATGGGACACTGAAGCTTTCTTT
TRBD1,TRBV29-1,TRBJ1-2,few,CSGTGSSGYTF,TGCAGCGGGACAGGGTCCTCTGGCTACACCTTC
NA,TRBV6-1,TRBJ1-3,NA,CASSESFFSGNTIYF,TGTGCCAGCAGTGAATCCTTTTTCTCTGGAAACACCATATATTTT